The rows below give T cell receptor beta chains drawn from one sample of a study of T-cell reconstitution after alpha-beta-depleted transplantation in children. TCRdb passed the PCR reads through MiXCR, listing each CDR3 protein once. Among about 900,000 distinct CDR3 sequences listed, about 30% were seen once. The specimen comprised PBMCs, mostly from graft donor cells, sampled 360 days after TCRalphabeta/CD19-depleted stem cell transplant. These TCRs come from a boy in the first two years of life who had a stem cell transplant for SCID, so the T cells may come from the graft donor. CDR3s include the opening cysteine and the closing phenylalanine or tryptophan. D genes are given only for firm matches. The size field is filled for only some rows; it gives once, few, many or a size class.

d_gene,abundance,j_gene,v_gene,CDR3nt,CDR3aa
.,many,TRBJ1-3,TRBV29-1,TGCAGCGTTGAGGACATGGGGAACAGAAACACCATATATTTT,CSVEDMGNRNTIYF
TRBD1,few,TRBJ2-2,TRBV5-1,TGCGCCAGCAGCCCGTACACGGACAGGGTGCTCACCGGGGAGCTGTTTTTT,CASSPYTDRVLTGELFF
.,.,TRBJ2-1,TRBV30,TGTGCCCGAGTTCACAAGGGGAGATCCTACAATGAGCAGTTCTTC,CARVHKGRSYNEQFF
.,.,TRBJ2-1,TRBV5-5,TGTGCCAGCAGCTTCCAGGTCTTCGAATGGACCCCGAACAATGAGCAGTTCTTC,CASSFQVFEWTPNNEQFF
TRBD2,.,TRBJ2-3,TRBV20-1,TGCAGTGCTAGAGTTTGGCCCACCATAGCGGGGGGTGGAGATACGCAGTATTTT,CSARVWPTIAGGGDTQYF
.,.,TRBJ2-5,TRBV20-1,TGCAGTGCTAGGGGAAAACTCGAGAACCAAGAGACCCAGTACTTC,CSARGKLENQETQYF
.,few,TRBJ1-1,TRBV5-1,TGCGCCAGCAGCGGGGGGCTCTACACTGAAGCTTTCTTT,CASSGGLYTEAFF
.,.,TRBJ2-1,TRBV12-3/TRBV12-4,TGTGCCAGCAGTATCCACCCGATGGGTTACAATGAGCAGTTCTTC,CASSIHPMGYNEQFF
TRBD2,.,TRBJ2-3,TRBV5-1,TGCGCCAGCAGCTTGGGACTAGCGGGGACAAAAAATACGCAGTATTTT,CASSLGLAGTKNTQYF
.,.,TRBJ2-7,TRBV4-3,TGCGCCAGCAGCCAAGATGAGACAGCGGAACCCTACGAGCAGTACTTC,CASSQDETAEPYEQYF
TRBD1,.,TRBJ1-1,TRBV6-6,TGTGCCAGCAGTTTAATACAGGGGTCGGCTTTCTTT,CASSLIQGSAFF
TRBD1,.,TRBJ2-1,TRBV5-1,TGCGCCAGCACCCGGACAGGTACTCCCTACAATGAGCAGTTCTTC,CASTRTGTPYNEQFF
.,.,TRBJ1-1,TRBV12-3/TRBV12-4,TGTGCCAGCGGCTCGCAGGGAATGAACACTGAAGCTTTCTTT,CASGSQGMNTEAFF
TRBD1,.,TRBJ2-7,TRBV12-3/TRBV12-4,TGTGCCAGCAGAAACCGGGACAGGGTCGACGAGCAGTACTTC,CASRNRDRVDEQYF
.,.,TRBJ2-7,TRBV27,TGTGCCAGCAGCTGGGGGCTGAGATACGAGCAGTACTTC,CASSWGLRYEQYF
.,.,TRBJ2-1,TRBV29-1,TGCAGCGTTGTAGAGGGAGGCTCCTACAATGAGCAGTTCTTC,CSVVEGGSYNEQFF
TRBD2,few,TRBJ2-3,TRBV12-3/TRBV12-4,TGTGCCAGCAGTTGGGCTAGCGGATCTAACACAGATACGCAGTATTTT,CASSWASGSNTDTQYF
.,few,TRBJ2-6,TRBV12-3/TRBV12-4,TGTGCCAGCAGTATACACAGCTCTGGGGCCAACGTCCTGACTTTC,CASSIHSSGANVLTF
TRBD1,few,TRBJ1-1,TRBV10-3,TGTGCCATCAGTGATGCTAGACAGGGTTTCACTGAAGCTTTCTTT,CAISDARQGFTEAFF
.,.,TRBJ2-1,TRBV20-1,TGCAGTGCTACCCCAGGAGTTTCCTACAATGAGCAGTTCTTC,CSATPGVSYNEQFF
TRBD2,.,TRBJ2-5,TRBV29-1,TGCGCGTGGCGCGAAGGACTAGCGGGGGGGGTCCGAGAGACCCAGTACTTC,CAWREGLAGGVRETQYF
TRBD2,few,TRBJ2-7,TRBV12-3/TRBV12-4,TGTGCCAGCAGTTTAGATCAACTAGCGGGGGCAGGTTACGAGCAGTACTTC,CASSLDQLAGAGYEQYF
TRBD2,few,TRBJ2-1,TRBV7-6,TGTGCCAGCAGCTTAAGGACTAGCGGGGGGGAGGCGCACAATGAGCAGTTCTTC,CASSLRTSGGEAHNEQFF
.,once,TRBJ1-1,TRBV4-3,TGCGCCAGCAGCCATACATTCCATGGGGCGGCTGAAGCTTTCTTT,CASSHTFHGAAEAFF
.,.,TRBJ2-2,TRBV5-5,TGTGCCAGCAGTATTGGATGGAACACCGGGGAGCTGTTTTTT,CASSIGWNTGELFF
.,.,TRBJ2-7,TRBV2,TGTGCCAGCAGTGTATCTCCCACCTACGAGCAGTACTTC,CASSVSPTYEQYF
TRBD2,few,TRBJ2-3,TRBV11-2,TGTGCCAGCAGCTCCTCTCGGGGGGGTTTCGCAGATACGCAGTATTTT,CASSSSRGGFADTQYF
.,.,TRBJ2-7,TRBV12-3/TRBV12-4,TGTGCCAGCAGTCAACAGGATTGGGGCAACTACGAGCAGTACTTC,CASSQQDWGNYEQYF
.,few,TRBJ2-3,TRBV9,TGTGCCAGCAGCGTAGAGTCAGGGCCGCCGGATACGCAGTATTTT,CASSVESGPPDTQYF
TRBD2,.,TRBJ2-7,TRBV18,TGTGCCAGCTCCCGGGAGGTAGCTTATGAGCAGTACTTC,CASSREVAYEQYF
.,.,TRBJ2-3,TRBV7-9,TGTGCCAGTCAGGGGATCAGCACAGATACGCAGTATTTT,CASQGISTDTQYF
TRBD1,.,TRBJ1-1,TRBV12-3/TRBV12-4,TGTGCCAGCAGTCCTTTCCCCGGGACAGCGAACACTGAAGCTTTCTTT,CASSPFPGTANTEAFF
.,many,TRBJ2-2,TRBV27,TGTGCCAGCAGTCTCAACCTCCAGGGTATCGGGGAGCTGTTTTTT,CASSLNLQGIGELFF
.,.,TRBJ1-3,TRBV6-1,TGTGCCAGCAGTCCGGGGCTTTGGGGAAACACCATATATTTT,CASSPGLWGNTIYF
TRBD1,few,TRBJ2-7,TRBV5-1,TGCGCCAGCAGCTTGGGGGACAGCTTTTCCTACGAGCAGTACTTC,CASSLGDSFSYEQYF
TRBD2,.,TRBJ2-3,TRBV20-1,TGCAGTGCTCCAAATAGCGGGGGGGCAGATACGCAGTATTTT,CSAPNSGGADTQYF
.,.,TRBJ1-2,TRBV5-1,TGCGCCAGCAGCTTGGCCGGCGGGGGGACTAACTATGGCTACACCTTC,CASSLAGGGTNYGYTF
.,few,TRBJ2-5,TRBV20-1,TGCAGTGCTGCGACTCTCCCGACCCAGTACTTC,CSAATLPTQYF
TRBD2,few,TRBJ2-7,TRBV7-8,TGTGCCAGCAGCAATATAGCGGGGGGGGCCTACGAGCAGTACTTC,CASSNIAGGAYEQYF